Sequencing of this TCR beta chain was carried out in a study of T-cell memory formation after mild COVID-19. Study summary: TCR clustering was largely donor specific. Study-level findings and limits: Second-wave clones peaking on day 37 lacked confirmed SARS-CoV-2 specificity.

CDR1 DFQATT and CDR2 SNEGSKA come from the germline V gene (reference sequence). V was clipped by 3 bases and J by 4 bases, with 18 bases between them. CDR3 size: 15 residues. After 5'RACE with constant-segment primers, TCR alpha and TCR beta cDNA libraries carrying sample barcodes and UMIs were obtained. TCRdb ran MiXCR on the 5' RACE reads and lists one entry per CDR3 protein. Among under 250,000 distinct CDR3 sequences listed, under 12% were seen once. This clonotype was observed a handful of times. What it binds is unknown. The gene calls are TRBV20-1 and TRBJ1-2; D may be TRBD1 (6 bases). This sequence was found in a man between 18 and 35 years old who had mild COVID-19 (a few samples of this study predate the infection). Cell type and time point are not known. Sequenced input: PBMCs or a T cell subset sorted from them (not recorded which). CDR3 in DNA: TGCAGTGCTAGGTCCACTTGGGACACCTTCTATGGCTACACCTTC. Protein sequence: CSARSTWDTFYGYTF.